The clone carrying this T cell receptor beta chain was picked up many times. No antigen is known for it. These data originate in a study of identical twins. Study results and caveats: There were fewer insertions in abundant cord blood beta clonotypes, but memory repertoires showed no such pattern.

The CDR3 has 15 amino acids. The V gene's germline CDR1 is SGHRS and CDR2 YFSETQ. V lost 4 bases, J lost 2 bases, and 5 bases stayed unmatched. Template switching added a universal primer binding site, and final cDNA carried unique molecular identifiers. TCRdb used MiXCR to reprocess the 5' RACE reads, holding one entry per CDR3 protein. This table has hundreds of thousands of distinct CDR3 sequences, approximately 6% appearing once. The rearrangement uses TRBV5-1 and TRBJ2-5, with TRBD2 matching 10 bases. Sequenced sample: naive T cells sorted from blood. The receptor comes from a man aged 18 to 29 in good health. CDR3 sequence: CASSTGLAEQETQYF. The CDR3 coding sequence is TGCGCCAGCAGCACCGGACTAGCGGAACAAGAGACCCAGTACTTC.